The clone carrying this T cell receptor (beta chain) is medium-sized in the sample. Its antigen is currently unknown. As handled by the study authors: It was from CDR3 differences across clinicopathological groups that a distant-metastasis classifier for papillary thyroid cancer was built. With MiXCR, TCRdb reprocessed the PCR reads. The V and J calls shown here were made by TCRdb, not taken from the authors' results. In the table there are 5,500 to 6,000 clones, 20% to 30% of which are singletons. Thyroid surgery took place with no prior treatment in any patient. This sample was taken from a study of metastatic and nonmetastatic thyroid tumors. On the study more broadly: Across peripheral blood and tumor or nodule tissue samples taken from malignant and benign thyroid patients, the repertoires were compared with one another.

General study results and limits: Patients with malignant thyroid tumors reportedly had significantly higher TCR beta diversity than those with benign nodules, in blood and tumor.

The source material was adjacent normal tissue. The TCR originated in a male donor with papillary thyroid cancer or a benign thyroid nodule (not recorded which). Some clones in this sample may be carry-over from other donors' samples.

The CDR3 coding sequence is TGTGCCAGCAGCCCAGGGGTAGCCAACTCAGATACGCAGTATTTT. It is translated as CASSPGVANSDTQYF. This chain links TRBV11-3 with TRBJ2-3; tentative D call: TRBD1 (6 bases). CDR3 length: 15 residues. Trimming took off 5 bases at V and 4 bases at J, with 16 bases between the two ends. Germline V gene sequence: CDR1 SGHNT, CDR2 YENEEA.